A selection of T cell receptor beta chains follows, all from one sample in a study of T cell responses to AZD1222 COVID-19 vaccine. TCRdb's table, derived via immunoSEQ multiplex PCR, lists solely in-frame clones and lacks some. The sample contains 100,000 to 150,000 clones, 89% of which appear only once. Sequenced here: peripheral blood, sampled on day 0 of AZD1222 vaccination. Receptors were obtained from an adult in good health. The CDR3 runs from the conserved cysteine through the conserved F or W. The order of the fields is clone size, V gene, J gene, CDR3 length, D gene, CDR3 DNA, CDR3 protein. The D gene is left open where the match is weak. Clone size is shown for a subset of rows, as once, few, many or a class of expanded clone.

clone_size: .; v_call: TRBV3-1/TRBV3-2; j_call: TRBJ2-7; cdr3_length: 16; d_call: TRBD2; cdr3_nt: TGTGCCAGCAGCCAGATGGGACTAGCGGGATCTGGTGAGCAGTACTTC; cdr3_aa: CASSQMGLAGSGEQYF
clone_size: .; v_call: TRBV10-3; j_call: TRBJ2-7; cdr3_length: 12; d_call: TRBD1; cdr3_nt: TGTGCCATTAAAGACAGGGCGGACGAGCAGTACTTC; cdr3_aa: CAIKDRADEQYF
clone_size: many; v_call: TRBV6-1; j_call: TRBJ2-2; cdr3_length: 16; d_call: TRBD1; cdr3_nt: TGTGCCAGCAGTGAAGGTTTGGGACAGGGGACCGGGGAGCTGTTTTTT; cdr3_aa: CASSEGLGQGTGELFF
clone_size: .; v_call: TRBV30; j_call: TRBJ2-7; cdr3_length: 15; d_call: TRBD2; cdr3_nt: TGTGCCTGGAGCGAAGGACTAGCGGGGCCCTGGGAGCAGTACTTC; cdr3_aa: CAWSEGLAGPWEQYF
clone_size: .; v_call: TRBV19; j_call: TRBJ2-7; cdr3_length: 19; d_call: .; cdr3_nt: TGTGCCAGTAGTATAAAATCAGAGGTCTGGGGGGTCTCCCCCTACGAGCAGTACTTC; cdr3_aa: CASSIKSEVWGVSPYEQYF
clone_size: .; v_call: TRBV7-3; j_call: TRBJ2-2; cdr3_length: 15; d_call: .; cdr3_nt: TGTGCCAGCAGCTTAGCGGGAATCAACACCGGGGAGCTGTTTTTT; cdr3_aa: CASSLAGINTGELFF
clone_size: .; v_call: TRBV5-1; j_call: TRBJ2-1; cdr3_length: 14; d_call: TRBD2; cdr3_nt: TGCGCCAGCAGCCCACTAGCGGGTTACAATGAGCAGTTCTTC; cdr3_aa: CASSPLAGYNEQFF
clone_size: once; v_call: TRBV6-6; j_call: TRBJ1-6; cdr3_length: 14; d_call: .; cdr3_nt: TGTGCCAGCAGTTACAGGGACACAGATTCACCCCTCCACTTT; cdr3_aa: CASSYRDTDSPLHF
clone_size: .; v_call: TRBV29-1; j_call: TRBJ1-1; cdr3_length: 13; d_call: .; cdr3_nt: TGCAGCGTTGAAACCCAGGAGAACACTGAAGCTTTCTTT; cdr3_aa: CSVETQENTEAFF
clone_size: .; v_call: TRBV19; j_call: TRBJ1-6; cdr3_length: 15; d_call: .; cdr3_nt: TGTGCCAGTAGTATGCGGGACGTCTATAATTCACCCCTCCACTTT; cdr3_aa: CASSMRDVYNSPLHF
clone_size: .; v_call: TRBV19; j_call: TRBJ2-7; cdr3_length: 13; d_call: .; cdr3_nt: TGTGCCAGTAGTACCACCGGACAGATCGAGCAGTACTTC; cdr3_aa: CASSTTGQIEQYF
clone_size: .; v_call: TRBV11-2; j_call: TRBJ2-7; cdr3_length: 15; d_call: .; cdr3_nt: TGTGCCAGCAGCTTGGCCGGGGGTTTCTCCTACGAGCAGTACTTC; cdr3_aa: CASSLAGGFSYEQYF